Listed here are 22 T cell receptor beta chains from one sample, sequenced in a study of vaccination and CD4 T cells after COVID-19. Sequencing of DNA taken from cultured CD4+ T cells relied on the Oncomine TCR Beta short-read assay. TCRdb re-called the PCR reads through MiXCR, storing one row per CDR3 protein. The data hold some 14,000 distinct CDR3 sequences, with around 24% observed a single time. Treatment specified: roughly 11-day PBMC culture with coronavirus spike peptide pools or control peptides (ViraFEST assay). These receptors' antigens are unknown. The sample in question was CD4+ T cells from blood, cultured in vitro, obtained after SARS-CoV-2 vaccination. The receptors come from a human donor who had recovered from COVID-19.

This chain uses TRBV19 with TRBJ2-1; 13 nucleotides match TRBD2. CDR3 length: 14 residues. V lost 6 bases and J lost 6; bases outside the gene matches: 2. The germline V gene encodes CDR1 LNHDA and CDR2 SQIVND (reference sequence). CDR3 DNA sequence: TGTGCCAGTAGGCGACTAGCGGGAGGCAATGAGCAGTTCTTC. Encoded protein: CASRRLAGGNEQFF.

This clonotype was observed a handful of times. The chain employs TRBV24-1 and TRBJ2-3; 9 nucleotides match TRBD1. After removal of 3 bases from V and 3 bases from J, the junction contained 9 bases not matched to a gene. There are 17 residues in the CDR3. Germline-derived CDR1 and CDR2 are KGHDR and SFDVKD. This CDR3 reads CATSDLTGGRTTDTQYF. CDR3 in DNA: TGTGCCACCAGTGATCTGACAGGGGGTAGGACGACAGATACGCAGTATTTT.

V gene TRBV7-8 combines with J gene TRBJ1-1; D gene ambiguous. The germline CDR1 and CDR2 sequences are SGHVS and FQNEAQ. The CDR3 spans 13 residues. Trimming pared 5 bases from V and 2 bases from J, leaving 9 bases between. The chain's CDR3 is CASSPQSNTEAFF. For the CDR3, the DNA is TGTGCCAGCAGCCCCCAGAGTAACACTGAAGCTTTCTTT.

This clonotype appeared a few times. This chain joins TRBV4-2 and TRBJ2-7, with 7 bases that match TRBD1. Germline lookup yields CDR1 LGHNA and CDR2 YNFKEQ. V was pared by 4 bases and J by 6 bases, with 9 bases of the junction left unmatched. The CDR3 spans 14 residues. CDR3 nucleotides: TGTGCCAGCAGCCTGGCGACAGGGTTGAGCGAGCAGTACTTC. It specifies CASSLATGLSEQYF.

The genes are TRBV20-1 and TRBJ2-2; D is perhaps TRBD2 (6 bases). Germline V gene lookup returns CDR1 DFQATT and CDR2 SNEGSKA (reference sequence). CDR3 length: 15 residues. V was cut by 4 bases and J by 5 bases, with 17 bases left in between. The CDR3 protein is CSAISQSGRTGELFF. The CDR3 bases are TGCAGTGCTATCTCCCAGAGCGGGCGGACCGGGGAGCTGTTTTTT.

V usage is TRBV20-1 and J usage is TRBJ2-3; the match to TRBD2 covers 10 bases. Germline V lookup: CDR1 DFQATT, CDR2 SNEGSKA (reference sequence). CDR3 length: 18 residues. The ends lost 0 bases at V and 4 bases at J; junction bases unmatched: 13. CDR3: CSARDQASGRGRADTQYF. CDR3 nucleotide sequence: TGCAGTGCTAGAGATCAGGCTAGCGGGAGAGGTAGGGCAGATACGCAGTATTTT.

In its sample, this clonotype was seen a few times. This chain uses TRBV6-5 with TRBJ2-2; TRBD2 matches 8 bases. The CDR3 is 16 amino acids. Germline V gene sequence: CDR1 MNHEY, CDR2 SVGAGI. Trimming at V came to 0 bases and at J to 6 bases, leaving 6 bases not matched to a gene. CDR3 coding DNA: TGTGCCAGCAGTTACTCGACCGGGAGGGTCGCCGGGGAGCTGTTTTTT. Translating it yields CASSYSTGRVAGELFF.

This clonotype turned up a few times. This chain uses TRBV6-2 or TRBV6-3 with TRBJ2-1, with 7 bases fitting TRBD2. CDR1 and CDR2 (germline): MNHEY, SVGEGT. With V trimmed by 5 bases and J by 4 bases, 5 bases remained unmatched. The CDR3 is 14 residues long. CDR3 sequence: CASSPRREYNEQFF. CDR3 nucleotides: TGTGCCAGCAGTCCCCGGCGGGAGTACAATGAGCAGTTCTTC.

The V and J genes are TRBV7-2 and TRBJ2-5; TRBD2 agrees at 10 bases. The CDR3 is made up of 19 amino acids. CDR1 is SGHTA, CDR2 FQGNSA, per germline. Germline trimming cut 5 bases from V and 5 bases from J; bases unmatched to any gene: 20. This CDR3 reads CASSRTAPSLAGGRETQYF. In nucleotides, the CDR3 is TGTGCCAGCAGCCGAACAGCTCCTTCTTTAGCGGGAGGCCGGGAGACCCAGTACTTC.

The chain has TRBV5-4 and TRBJ2-5; 14 bases match TRBD2. Per the germline V gene, CDR1 is SGHNT and CDR2 is YYREEE (reference sequence). The CDR3 spans 16 residues. Germline trimming cut 0 bases from V and 12 bases from J; bases unmatched to any gene: 10. The CDR3 DNA sequence: TGTGCCAGCAGCTTGGATGGGACTAGCGGGAGCTCGGCCAAGTACTTC. This sequence encodes CASSLDGTSGSSAKYF. Full variable domain (remainder filled in from reference TRBV5-4 and TRBJ2-5): ETGVTQSPTHLIKTRGQQVTLRCSSQSGHNTVSWYQQALGQGPQFIFQYYREEENGRGNFPPRFSGLQFPNYSSELNVNALELDDSALYLCASSLDGTSGSSAKYFGPGTRLLVL.

This clonotype was picked up a small number of times. The chain carries TRBV15 and TRBJ2-7; D gene ambiguous. Germline V gene lookup returns CDR1 LNHNV and CDR2 YYDKDF (reference sequence). The V end was cut by 0 bases, the J end by 2 bases, with 11 bases between. The CDR3 length is 15 residues. The CDR3: CATSRDQNRPYEQYF. As DNA, the CDR3 is TGTGCCACCAGCAGAGATCAGAACAGACCCTACGAGCAGTACTTC. The full variable domain, with the rest looked up from reference TRBV15 and TRBJ2-7, is DAMVIQNPRYQVTQFGKPVTLSCSQTLNHNVMYWYQQKSSQAPKLLFHYYDKDFNNEADTPDNFQSRRPNTSFCFLDIRSPGLGDTAMYLCATSRDQNRPYEQYFGPGTRLTVT.

The chain links TRBV7-2 to TRBJ2-3; TRBD2 matches at 9 bases. Per germline, CDR1 SGHTA and CDR2 FQGNSA. J gave up 5 bases and V 0 bases, and 6 bases lay outside the gene matches. The CDR3 runs 16 residues. The CDR3 protein is CASSLAASGALDTQYF. CDR3 bases: TGTGCCAGCAGCTTAGCGGCTAGCGGGGCCCTAGATACGCAGTATTTT.

This clonotype was recorded only once. The CDR3 region is CASSSRTPQIVNEQFF. Here the CDR3 DNA reads TGTGCCAGCAGCTCCCGGACTCCCCAGATTGTCAATGAGCAGTTCTTC. This chain connects TRBV7-2 to TRBJ2-1; a possible D gene is TRBD2 (5 bases). Trimming removed 4 bases at V and 6 bases at J, with 19 bases between. Germline CDR1 SGHTA, CDR2 FQGNSA. This CDR3 has 16 residues.

CDR3 protein: CASRLTGTGAHEQYF. The CDR3 DNA reads TGTGCCAGCAGGCTAACCGGGACAGGGGCCCACGAGCAGTACTTC. The chain uses TRBV28 and TRBJ2-7, with 10 bases fitting TRBD1. V was pared by 6 bases and J by 5 bases, with 10 bases of the junction left unmatched. Germline CDR1 reads MDHEN; CDR2 reads SYDVKM. The CDR3 has 15 residues.

The genes are TRBV18 and TRBJ1-6; D is perhaps TRBD1 (5 bases). This CDR3 contains 16 residues. Germline CDR1 is KGHSH and CDR2 is LQKENI. Between the trimmed V and J ends, which lost 3 bases and 10 bases, there was a span of 19 bases. CDR3 in amino acids: CASSPESGTSLSPLHF. The DNA of the CDR3 is TGTGCCAGCTCACCGGAGTCCGGGACTTCCTTATCACCCCTCCACTTT.

This clonotype has more than one count but fewer than ten. This chain uses TRBV6-2 or TRBV6-3 with TRBJ2-7; D unclear. This CDR3 contains 18 residues. The germline V and J ends were trimmed by 2 bases and 2 bases, with 22 bases remaining between them. CDR1 and CDR2 (germline): MNHEY, SVGEGT. CDR3 DNA sequence: TGTGCCAGCAGTTACCCCACCCGAAGGGCAACCTTTACCTACGAGCAGTACTTC. As protein: CASSYPTRRATFTYEQYF.

A few counts support this clonotype. This chain joins TRBV24-1 and TRBJ1-5; TRBD1 might be the D (5 bases). The CDR3 contains 16 residues. Germline assignment: CDR1 KGHDR and CDR2 SFDVKD. Trimming shortened V by 4 bases and J by 0 bases, and 12 bases separated the two germline ends. The CDR3 spells CATSDRTQNSNQPQHF. CDR3 sequence (DNA): TGTGCCACCAGTGACAGGACACAAAATAGCAATCAGCCCCAGCATTTT.

This clonotype was observed a single time. V and J are TRBV29-1 and TRBJ1-5, with 8 bases matching TRBD1. V was clipped by 4 bases and J by 5 bases; unmatched bases: 4. The CDR3 length is 13 residues. Germline CDR1 and CDR2: SQVTM and ANQGSEA. This CDR3 is CSVGSGGDQPQHF. For the CDR3, the DNA is TGCAGCGTTGGATCAGGGGGCGATCAGCCCCAGCATTTT.

This clonotype was seen only a few times. This rearrangement joins TRBV5-4 to TRBJ2-7; 14 bases agree with TRBD2. J gave up 3 bases and V 1 base, and 12 bases lay outside the gene matches. Germline V gene lookup returns CDR1 SGHNT and CDR2 YYREEE (reference sequence). The CDR3 runs 19 residues. Here the CDR3 DNA reads TGTGCCAGCAGCTTGATAGGACTAGCGGGAGGACGGTATCGCTACGAGCAGTACTTC. Its protein is CASSLIGLAGGRYRYEQYF. Together with reference TRBV5-4 and TRBJ2-7, the CDR3 gives the full variable domain: ETGVTQSPTHLIKTRGQQVTLRCSSQSGHNTVSWYQQALGQGPQFIFQYYREEENGRGNFPPRFSGLQFPNYSSELNVNALELDDSALYLCASSLIGLAGGRYRYEQYFGPGTRLTVT.

V is TRBV6-4 and J is TRBJ2-3; D perhaps matches TRBD2 (5 bases). Germline CDR1 MRHNA, CDR2 SNTAGT. The CDR3 is 16 amino acids. Trimming left V 0 bases short and J 2 bases short, with 12 bases between. The DNA for the CDR3 is TGTGCCAGCAGTGACTCTTGGAGGCGCTCCACAGATACGCAGTATTTT. It yields the protein CASSDSWRRSTDTQYF.

This clonotype was seen more than once but under ten times. The chain joins TRBV7-2 to TRBJ2-3, with a weak D call TRBD2 (6 bases). CDR1 SGHTA and CDR2 FQGNSA come from the germline V gene. V lost 7 bases to trimming and J lost 3 bases, with 17 bases between them. This CDR3 is built from 15 residues. As DNA, the CDR3 is TGTGCCAGCATCCGCGCCCCCGGGAGAACAGATACGCAGTATTTT. As protein: CASIRAPGRTDTQYF.

There are a few counts of this clonotype. This chain links TRBV28 with TRBJ2-3; 7 bases are shared with TRBD1. The CDR3 loop spans 15 amino acids. Unmatched junction bases numbered 11, after V lost 5 bases and J lost 6 bases. CDR1 and CDR2 from the germline V gene are MDHEN and SYDVKM. The CDR3 loop reads CASSDSGQPWDTQYF. CDR3 sequence (DNA): TGTGCCAGCAGTGACTCGGGACAGCCTTGGGATACGCAGTATTTT.